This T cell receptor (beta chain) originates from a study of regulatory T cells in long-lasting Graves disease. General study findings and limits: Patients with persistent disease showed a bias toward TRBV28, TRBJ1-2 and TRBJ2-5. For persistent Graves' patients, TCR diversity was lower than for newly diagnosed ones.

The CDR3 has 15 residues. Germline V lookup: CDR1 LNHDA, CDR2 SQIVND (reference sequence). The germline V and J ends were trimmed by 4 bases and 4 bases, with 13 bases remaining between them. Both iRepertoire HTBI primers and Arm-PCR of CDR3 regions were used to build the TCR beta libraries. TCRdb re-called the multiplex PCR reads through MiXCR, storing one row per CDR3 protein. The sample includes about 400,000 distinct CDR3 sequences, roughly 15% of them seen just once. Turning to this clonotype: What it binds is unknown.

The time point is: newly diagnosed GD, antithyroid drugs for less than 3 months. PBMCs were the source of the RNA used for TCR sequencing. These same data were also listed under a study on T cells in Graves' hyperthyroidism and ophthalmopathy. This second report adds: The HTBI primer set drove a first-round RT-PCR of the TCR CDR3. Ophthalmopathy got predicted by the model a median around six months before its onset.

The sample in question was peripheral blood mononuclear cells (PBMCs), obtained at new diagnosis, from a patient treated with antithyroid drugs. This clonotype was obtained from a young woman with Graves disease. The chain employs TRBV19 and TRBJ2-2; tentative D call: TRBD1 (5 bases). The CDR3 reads CASSTAWGATGELFF. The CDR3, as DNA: TGTGCCAGTAGTACTGCGTGGGGCGCCACCGGGGAGCTGTTTTTT.